Below, one TCR beta chain is given with its context. Its antigen is undetermined. Participants comprised healthy donors of bone marrow. PCR employed 60 Vbeta and 13 Jbeta primers. Produced via immunoSEQ multiplex PCR; TCRdb's table is partial and in-frame only. The table includes under 150,000 clones, 55% to 75% detected once. The data belong to a study of cytomegalovirus exposure and HLA in healthy donors. General study findings and limits: Altogether, 160 or so TCR beta chains were recorded as cytomegalovirus-associated. With later analysis, a missense DCLRE1C variant became linked to TCR beta V- and J-gene trimming. Some highly shared sequence variants likely arose as a pipeline artifact.

The sequence was collected from a human donor in good health. The sample comprised PBMCs.

The CDR3 reads CASSLGRQYTYEQYF. For the CDR3, the DNA is TGTGCCAGCAGCTTAGGCAGACAGTACACCTACGAGCAGTACTTC. The chain carries TRBV11-2 and TRBJ2-7; maybe TRBD1 (5 bases). V dropped 1 base and J dropped 2 bases, with 12 bases sitting between them. The CDR3 length is 15 residues. The germline CDR1 and CDR2 sequences are SGHAT and FQNNGV. Full variable domain (outside the CDR3, taken from reference TRBV11-2 and TRBJ2-7): EAGVAQSPRYKIIEKRQSVAFWCNPISGHATLYWYQQILGQGPKLLIQFQNNGVVDDSQLPKDRFSAERLKGVDSTLKIQPAKLEDSAVYLCASSLGRQYTYEQYFGPGTRLTVT.